The 26 T cell receptor beta chains reported below all come from one sample, sequenced in a study of blood T cell repertoires in COVID-19 (dated by TCRdb to 2020 to 2021). Library prep was done by the immunoSEQ multiplex PCR assay. Imported from immuneACCESS, the table was reduced by TCRdb to in-frame sequences with V and J called. These copies leave out some clones; in studies compared against another copy, an unresolved V gene accounts for under half, and the cause of the remainder is not known. In this sample the table shows 400,000 to 500,000 clones, about 88% of which occur a single time. The top ten hold around 1.5% of the sample. The source material was PBMCs or T cells enriched from blood (not recorded which). The receptors derive from a woman under 30 who had been exposed to COVID-19.

This clone appeared a single time. The chain has TRBV27 and TRBJ1-2, with D possibly being TRBD1 (6 bases). Germline CDR1 reads MNHEY; CDR2 reads SMNVEV (reference sequence). CDR3 length: 13 residues. V was pared by 7 bases and J by 6 bases, with 15 bases between. The CDR3 protein is CASTGHWADGYTF. For the CDR3, the DNA is TGTGCCAGCACGGGACATTGGGCCGATGGCTACACCTTC.

This clone was recorded only once. The V call is TRBV4-2, the J call TRBJ1-6; possibly TRBD1 for D (5 bases). This CDR3 is built from 15 residues. Germline CDR1 and CDR2: LGHNA and YNFKEQ. Trimming took off 0 bases at V and 9 bases at J, with 12 bases between the two ends. The DNA of the CDR3 is TGTGCCAGCAGCCAAGAGACCAGGGCGCCTTCACCCCTCCACTTT. As protein: CASSQETRAPSPLHF.

V is TRBV15 and J is TRBJ2-5; 7 bases match TRBD1. CDR1 LNHNV and CDR2 YYDKDF come from the germline V gene (reference sequence). The CDR3 runs 14 residues. With V trimmed by 4 bases and J by 3 bases, 5 bases remained unmatched. CDR3 DNA: TGTGCCACCAGCATACGTCAGGGGGAAGAGACCCAGTACTTC. Residues: CATSIRQGEETQYF. Full variable domain (rest looked up from reference TRBV15 and TRBJ2-5): DAMVIQNPRYQVTQFGKPVTLSCSQTLNHNVMYWYQQKSSQAPKLLFHYYDKDFNNEADTPDNFQSRRPNTSFCFLDIRSPGLGDTAMYLCATSIRQGEETQYFGPGTRLLVL.

The chain links TRBV28 to TRBJ1-2; the D is unclear. The CDR3 contains 12 residues. The germline gives CDR1 MDHEN, CDR2 SYDVKM. The V end was cut by 2 bases, the J end by 8 bases, with 9 bases between. CDR3 residues: CASSLPAGGYTF. In nucleotides, the CDR3 is TGTGCCAGCAGTTTACCCGCAGGCGGCTACACCTTC.

A single count supports this clone. This chain joins TRBV5-1 and TRBJ2-3; D not resolved. Trimming removed 3 bases at V and 3 bases at J, with 2 bases between. The CDR3 extends over 11 amino acids. Germline CDR1 reads SGHRS; CDR2 reads YFSETQ. The CDR3 here is CASSSTDTQYF. CDR3 nucleotides: TGCGCCAGCAGCTCTACAGATACGCAGTATTTT. Combining the CDR3 with reference TRBV5-1 and TRBJ2-3 gives the whole variable domain KAGVTQTPRYLIKTRGQQVTLSCSPISGHRSVSWYQQTPGQGLQFLFEYFSETQRNKGNFPGRFSGRQFSNSRSEMNVSTLELGDSALYLCASSSTDTQYFGPGTRLTVL.

With regard to this clone: This sample also contains other DNA sequences that code for the same CDR3. The chain recombines TRBV6-2 or TRBV6-3 with TRBJ1-2, with 7 bases matching TRBD1. The CDR3 extends over 13 amino acids. Germline loops: CDR1 MNHEY, CDR2 SVGEGT. J lost 7 bases, V lost 6 bases, and 8 bases had no gene match. CDR3 sequence (DNA): TGTGCCAGCAGCCCTGACAGGGTTGGTGGCTACACCTTC. Amino acids: CASSPDRVGGYTF.

The genes are TRBV28 and TRBJ1-5; D is perhaps TRBD1 (5 bases). There are 18 residues in the CDR3. Per the germline V gene, CDR1 is MDHEN and CDR2 is SYDVKM. Trimming pared 1 base from V and 7 bases from J, leaving 23 bases between. The CDR3, as DNA: TGTGCCAGCAGTTTATCCCTCCGGGCAGGGAATAACAACCAGCCCCAGCATTTT. Its protein product is CASSLSLRAGNNNQPQHF. The full variable domain, with the rest looked up from reference TRBV28 and TRBJ1-5, is DVKVTQSSRYLVKRTGEKVFLECVQDMDHENMFWYRQDPGLGLRLIYFSYDVKMKEKGDIPEGYSVSREKKERFSLILESASTNQTSMYLCASSLSLRAGNNNQPQHFGDGTRLSIL.

The rearrangement uses TRBV2 and TRBJ1-2; maybe TRBD1 (5 bases). V lost 2 bases and J 7 bases, leaving 8 bases between the germline ends. The CDR3 length is 12 residues. From germline, CDR1 is SNHLY and CDR2 FYNNEI. CDR3 region: CASSETGGGYTF. CDR3 coding DNA: TGTGCCAGCAGTGAAACGGGGGGTGGCTACACCTTC.

This chain uses TRBV6-5 with TRBJ1-3; no clear D. The CDR3 is 14 residues long. Germline V gene data show CDR1 as MNHEY and CDR2 as SVGAGI. Trimming pared 4 bases from V and 0 bases from J, leaving 7 bases between. DNA of the CDR3: TGTGCCAGCAGTTTGAGAGTCTCTGGAAACACCATATATTTT. This codes for CASSLRVSGNTIYF.

This chain uses TRBV11-2 with TRBJ2-5; 7 bases are shared with TRBD1. CDR3 size: 14 residues. The ends lost 5 bases at V and 1 base at J; junction bases unmatched: 4. Per the germline V gene, CDR1 is SGHAT and CDR2 is FQNNGV. The CDR3 DNA reads as TGTGCCAGCAGCCGTCGACAGGGCCAAGAGACCCAGTACTTC. It translates to CASSRRQGQETQYF.

V gene TRBV28 combines with J gene TRBJ1-5; D is possibly TRBD1 (6 bases). V was trimmed by 2 bases and J by 4 bases, leaving 6 bases between them. From germline, CDR1 is MDHEN and CDR2 SYDVKM. There are 13 residues in the CDR3. The CDR3 DNA reads as TGTGCCAGCAGTTTAGACAGGAATCAGCCCCAGCATTTT. This translates into CASSLDRNQPQHF.

The genes are TRBV4-1 and TRBJ2-1; 14 bases agree with TRBD2. V dropped 1 base and J dropped 5; count of bases not matched to a gene: 1. Germline V lookup: CDR1 MGHRA, CDR2 YSYEKL. The length of the CDR3 is 16 residues. CDR3 coding DNA: TGCGCCAGCAGCCAAGTGGGACTAGCGGGAGACAATGAGCAGTTCTTC. This translates into CASSQVGLAGDNEQFF.

The J gene is TRBJ2-7, the V gene TRBV6-1, with 9 bases fitting TRBD1. CDR1 and CDR2 from the germline V gene are MNHNS and SASEGT. J was trimmed by 5 bases and V by 2 bases; bases with no gene match: 7. CDR3 length equals 15 residues. The CDR3 reads CASSEPGQGTHEQYF. As DNA, the CDR3 is TGTGCCAGCAGTGAACCGGGACAGGGCACCCACGAGCAGTACTTC.

This clone turned up a few times. The chain's CDR3 is CASSLHEAYNEQFF. The CDR3 bases are TGTGCCAGCAGTCTCCATGAAGCATACAATGAGCAGTTCTTC. This chain joins TRBV28 and TRBJ2-1; D is uncertain. The CDR3 is made up of 14 amino acids. Trimming left V 5 bases short and J 4 bases short, with 12 bases between. Germline assignment: CDR1 MDHEN and CDR2 SYDVKM. The entire variable domain, with the rest obtained from reference TRBV28 and TRBJ2-1, is as follows: DVKVTQSSRYLVKRTGEKVFLECVQDMDHENMFWYRQDPGLGLRLIYFSYDVKMKEKGDIPEGYSVSREKKERFSLILESASTNQTSMYLCASSLHEAYNEQFFGPGTRLTVL.

The chain uses TRBV28 and TRBJ1-4; D ambiguous. The CDR3 spans 16 residues. CDR1 and CDR2 from the germline V gene are MDHEN and SYDVKM. V gave up 3 bases and J gave up 0 bases, with 11 bases separating them. The CDR3 bases are TGTGCCAGCAGTTTGAGAGGGCCTGCAACTAATGAAAAACTGTTTTTT. It yields the protein CASSLRGPATNEKLFF.

This clone has a handful of counts. The V and J genes are TRBV6-6 and TRBJ1-2, with 9 nucleotides matching TRBD1. CDR3 length equals 14 residues. Germline CDR1 MNHNY, CDR2 SVGAGI (reference sequence). V was clipped by 5 bases and J by 11 bases; unmatched bases: 12. The CDR3 region has the DNA TGTGCCAGCAGTCTTCCGGGACAGGGCGTTTTATACACCTTC. Translated: CASSLPGQGVLYTF.

The chain links TRBV5-1 to TRBJ2-3, with TRBD1 matching 8 bases. The J segment lost 2 bases and the V segment lost 4 bases, leaving 6 bases of the junction unmatched. CDR1 is SGHRS and CDR2 is YFSETQ in the germline V gene. This CDR3 has 15 residues. The CDR3 DNA reads TGCGCCAGCAGCCCGGAGGGACAGGTCACAGATACGCAGTATTTT. Translating it yields CASSPEGQVTDTQYF.

The J gene is TRBJ2-7, the V gene TRBV28; perhaps TRBD2 as D (6 bases). Germline CDR1 reads MDHEN; CDR2 reads SYDVKM. V lost 7 bases and J 6 bases, leaving 16 bases between the germline ends. This CDR3 region has 13 residues. The CDR3 here is CASTGTDGSEQYF. CDR3 nucleotides: TGTGCCAGCACTGGGACTGACGGTTCCGAGCAGTACTTC. The full variable domain, completed using reference TRBV28 and TRBJ2-7, is DVKVTQSSRYLVKRTGEKVFLECVQDMDHENMFWYRQDPGLGLRLIYFSYDVKMKEKGDIPEGYSVSREKKERFSLILESASTNQTSMYLCASTGTDGSEQYFGPGTRLTVT.

For the CDR3, the DNA is TGTGCCTGGGGGACAGGGGGCTTGGGTGAAAAACTGTTTTTT. Amino acid sequence: CAWGTGGLGEKLFF. This chain uses TRBV30 with TRBJ1-4, with 12 bases lining up with TRBD1. Germline trimming cut 5 bases from V and 7 bases from J; bases unmatched to any gene: 5. CDR3 length: 14 residues. Germline V gives CDR1 GTSNPN, CDR2 SVGIG (reference sequence).

The genes are TRBV4-1 and TRBJ1-6; 9 nucleotides line up with TRBD1. CDR3 length: 14 amino acids. CDR1 and CDR2 from the germline V gene are MGHRA and YSYEKL. The ends lost 4 bases at V and 9 bases at J; junction bases unmatched: 4. CDR3 sequence: CASSPGQGGSPLHF. The DNA of the CDR3 is TGCGCCAGCAGCCCGGGACAGGGTGGTTCACCCCTCCACTTT.

This rearrangement joins TRBV19 to TRBJ1-5; D gene uncertain. Per germline, CDR1 LNHDA and CDR2 SQIVND (reference sequence). There are 14 residues in the CDR3. V shed 3 bases and J shed 6 bases, with 12 bases lying between them. The CDR3 region is CASSITGMGQPQHF. CDR3 in DNA: TGTGCCAGTAGTATCACCGGGATGGGTCAGCCCCAGCATTTT. The entire variable domain, with the rest obtained from reference TRBV19 and TRBJ1-5, is as follows: DGGITQSPKYLFRKEGQNVTLSCEQNLNHDAMYWYRQDPGQGLRLIYYSQIVNDFQKGDIAEGYSVSREKKESFPLTVTSAQKNPTAFYLCASSITGMGQPQHFGDGTRLSIL.

This rearrangement joins TRBV28 to TRBJ1-5; no definite D call. The CDR3 length is 15 residues. V was cut by 2 bases and J by 5 bases, with 13 bases left in between. Looked up from germline, CDR1 is MDHEN and CDR2 is SYDVKM. CDR3 sequence: CASSLPGEAYQPQHF. Here the CDR3 DNA reads TGTGCCAGCAGTTTACCCGGGGAGGCCTATCAGCCCCAGCATTTT.

This chain uses TRBV28 with TRBJ1-1, with D possibly being TRBD1 (5 bases). The CDR3 extends over 14 amino acids. CDR1 MDHEN and CDR2 SYDVKM come from the germline V gene. Trimming left V 6 bases short and J 5 bases short, with 16 bases between. CDR3 in amino acids: CASRNQGFRTEAFF. As DNA, the CDR3 is TGTGCCAGCAGGAATCAGGGATTTAGGACTGAAGCTTTCTTT. Looking up the rest from reference TRBV28 and TRBJ1-1 gives the full variable domain: DVKVTQSSRYLVKRTGEKVFLECVQDMDHENMFWYRQDPGLGLRLIYFSYDVKMKEKGDIPEGYSVSREKKERFSLILESASTNQTSMYLCASRNQGFRTEAFFGQGTRLTVV.

The J gene is TRBJ1-3, the V gene TRBV4-1, with unresolved D. The CDR3 spans 15 residues. The V and J ends lost 2 bases and 0 bases respectively, with 8 bases between them. Per the germline V gene, CDR1 is MGHRA and CDR2 is YSYEKL. The CDR3 DNA follows: TGCGCCAGCAGCCAAATGCGGTTCTCTGGAAACACCATATATTTT. It yields the protein CASSQMRFSGNTIYF.

V and J are TRBV7-9 and TRBJ1-4; unclear D gene. This CDR3 has 14 amino acids. The V end lost 6 bases, the J end lost 8 bases, and 16 bases lay between the germline ends. Germline V gene data show CDR1 as SEHNR and CDR2 as FQNEAQ (reference sequence). CDR3 protein: CASRSAPVEEKLFF. CDR3 bases: TGTGCCAGCAGATCTGCCCCGGTTGAGGAAAAACTGTTTTTT.

This clone appeared a few times. The sample has other DNA sequences that encode this CDR3 too. This chain connects TRBV28 to TRBJ1-4; possible D gene TRBD1, 6 bases. The CDR3 loop spans 14 amino acids. CDR1 and CDR2 (germline): MDHEN, SYDVKM. V lost 6 bases and J 5 bases, leaving 13 bases between the germline ends. CDR3 amino acids: CASSLGGANEKLFF. CDR3 in DNA: TGTGCCAGCAGCCTAGGGGGGGCGAATGAAAAACTGTTTTTT. Drawing the rest from reference TRBV28 and TRBJ1-4, the complete variable domain is DVKVTQSSRYLVKRTGEKVFLECVQDMDHENMFWYRQDPGLGLRLIYFSYDVKMKEKGDIPEGYSVSREKKERFSLILESASTNQTSMYLCASSLGGANEKLFFGSGTQLSVL.